The 31 T cell receptor beta chains reported below all come from one sample, sequenced in a study of shared T cell receptors in the human thymus. The table came from immunoSEQ multiplex PCR; TCRdb's copy has only in-frame clones and leaves some out. The repertoire holds more than 300,000 clones, with 95% as singletons. The sequenced sample was thymocytes. These TCRs come from a human donor.

The chain has TRBV30 and TRBJ2-4; 7 bases agree with TRBD2. V dropped 3 bases and J dropped 4; count of bases not matched to a gene: 15. The length of the CDR3 is 17 residues. The germline gives CDR1 GTSNPN, CDR2 SVGIG (reference sequence). The CDR3 nucleotides read TGTGCCTGGAGGCACCGGACTAGATCCATATTAAAAAACATTCAGTACTTC. Amino acid sequence: CAWRHRTRSILKNIQYF. The entire variable domain, with the rest obtained from reference TRBV30 and TRBJ2-4, is as follows: SQTIHQWPATLVQPVGSPLSLECTVEGTSNPNLYWYRQAAGRGLQLLFYSVGIGQISSEVPQNLSASRPQDRQFILSSKKLLLSDSGFYLCAWRHRTRSILKNIQYFGAGTRLSVL.

The chain employs TRBV27 and TRBJ1-2, with TRBD1 matching over 12 bases. The ends lost 5 bases at V and 2 bases at J; junction bases unmatched: 9. The CDR3 totals 17 residues. Germline V gives CDR1 MNHEY, CDR2 SMNVEV (reference sequence). CDR3 sequence reads: CASSPHGTGGKNYGYTF. The CDR3 DNA reads as TGTGCCAGCAGTCCTCACGGGACAGGGGGCAAGAACTATGGCTACACCTTC.

CDR3 DNA sequence: TGCGCCAGCAGCCCATCATTGGTAGCCGGCAATGAGCAGTTCTTC. Amino acid sequence: CASSPSLVAGNEQFF. The chain recombines TRBV4-1 with TRBJ2-1; no firm D call. The ends were cut back, 4 bases at V and 6 bases at J, with 16 bases in the middle. There are 15 residues in the CDR3. Per the germline V gene, CDR1 is MGHRA and CDR2 is YSYEKL.

The gene calls are TRBV6-1 and TRBJ1-5; possibly TRBD1 for D (6 bases). Germline V gene lookup returns CDR1 MNHNS and CDR2 SASEGT. Trimming shortened V by 3 bases and J by 1 base, and 13 bases separated the two germline ends. The CDR3 loop spans 16 amino acids. CDR3 protein: CASSERGHISNQPQHF. Written as DNA, the CDR3 is TGTGCCAGCAGTGAGCGGGGGCACATCAGCAATCAGCCCCAGCATTTT.

There are a few counts of this clone. The genes are TRBV28 and TRBJ1-1, with TRBD1 as a possible D gene (6 bases). V was cut by 2 bases and J by 4 bases, with 17 bases left in between. In germline, CDR1 is MDHEN, CDR2 SYDVKM. This CDR3 region has 16 residues. CDR3 amino acids: CASSLVGGRGSTEAFF. For the CDR3, the DNA is TGTGCCAGCAGTTTAGTGGGGGGGCGCGGTAGCACTGAAGCTTTCTTT.

The chain uses TRBV29-1 and TRBJ1-2, with D possibly being TRBD1 (6 bases). From germline, CDR1 is SQVTM and CDR2 ANQGSEA. The V end was cut by 1 base, the J end by 1 base, with 10 bases between. The CDR3 covers 14 residues. CDR3 bases: TGCAGCGTTGAAGGGGGGGCCTTTAACTATGGCTACACCTTC. This codes for CSVEGGAFNYGYTF.

Comments on this clone: Within the sample, other DNA sequences also encode this same CDR3. The rearrangement joins TRBV28 to TRBJ2-3; D call uncertain. The CDR3 extends over 11 amino acids. The germline V gene has CDR1 MDHEN and CDR2 SYDVKM. V was cut by 4 bases and J by 5 bases, with 4 bases left in between. The CDR3 here is CASSSGDTQYF. Here the CDR3 DNA reads TGTGCCAGCAGTTCCGGAGATACGCAGTATTTT.

Here the CDR3 DNA reads TGTGCCAGCAGCTTCACACCGGGCCACACTCCGGGGGATACGCAGTATTTT. Translation: CASSFTPGHTPGDTQYF. V usage is TRBV21-1 and J usage is TRBJ2-3; TRBD2, the table's D call, was not compared with the DNA. TRBV21-1 constitutes a pseudogene. This CDR3 is 17 amino acids long.

The rearrangement joins TRBV27 to TRBJ1-1, with 12 bases aligning to TRBD1. The CDR3 totals 16 residues. Trimming removed 5 bases from V and 3 bases from J; junction bases left unmatched: 7. Per germline, CDR1 MNHEY and CDR2 SMNVEV (reference sequence). The CDR3 sequence: CASSPGQGAGYTEAFF. The CDR3 coding sequence is TGTGCCAGCAGTCCGGGACAGGGGGCGGGGTACACTGAAGCTTTCTTT.

The chain recombines TRBV27 with TRBJ2-7, with 15 positions matching TRBD2. This CDR3 region has 16 residues. From germline, CDR1 is MNHEY and CDR2 SMNVEV (reference sequence). The V gene end was trimmed by 8 bases and the J gene end by 4 bases; junction bases not matched to a gene: 9. The DNA of the CDR3 is TGTGCCAGCGGGGGGACTAGCGGGAGGAGAGGGTACGAGCAGTACTTC. Translated, it gives CASGGTSGRRGYEQYF.

The chain is built from TRBV28 and TRBJ2-7; 9 bases agree with TRBD2. CDR1 is MDHEN, CDR2 SYDVKM, per germline. The CDR3 sequence is 17 residues long. The ends lost 2 bases at V and 2 bases at J; junction bases unmatched: 10. CDR3 sequence reads: CASSLEGLAGLTYEQYF. For the CDR3, the DNA is TGTGCCAGCAGTTTAGAGGGGCTAGCGGGACTCACCTACGAGCAGTACTTC.

V is TRBV14 and J is TRBJ2-7, with D uncertain. This CDR3 spans 14 amino acids. Trimming stripped 0 bases from V and 4 bases from J, with 10 bases between. The germline V gene encodes CDR1 SGHDN and CDR2 FVKESK. The CDR3 sequence: CASSQEHFWYEQYF. The CDR3 DNA reads TGTGCCAGCAGCCAAGAACACTTTTGGTACGAGCAGTACTTC.

The CDR3 DNA is TGTGCCAGCAGCCACGAACTCCCTTCCTACCACAAAAGAAAACTAGCGGGAGTCTCCTACGAGCAGTACTTC. This gives the protein CASSHELPSYHKRKLAGVSYEQYF. This chain uses TRBV13 with TRBJ2-5; TRBD2 matches at 11 bases. The end of the DNA is better explained by TRBJ2-7, so the J call may be wrong. Germline V gene lookup returns CDR1 PRHDT and CDR2 FYEKMQ (reference sequence). The CDR3 totals 24 residues.

The rearrangement links TRBV27 to TRBJ2-7, with 7 bases lining up with TRBD1. The CDR3 length is 15 residues. V was pared by 1 base and J by 4 bases, with 7 bases of the junction left unmatched. The germline gives CDR1 MNHEY, CDR2 SMNVEV (reference sequence). The CDR3 sequence is CASSLFTGARYEQYF. The CDR3 nucleotides are TGTGCCAGCAGTTTATTTACAGGGGCGCGGTACGAGCAGTACTTC.

This chain joins TRBV7-9 and TRBJ1-2; the D gene is possibly TRBD1 (5 bases). Germline lookup yields CDR1 SEHNR and CDR2 FQNEAQ (reference sequence). V lost 0 bases to trimming and J lost 5 bases, with 13 bases between them. The CDR3 is 15 residues long. CDR3 nucleotide sequence: TGTGCCAGCAGCTTAGCAGACAGCGGCTTATATGGCTACACCTTC. This codes for CASSLADSGLYGYTF.

The rearrangement links TRBV6-1 to TRBJ2-7; 7 nucleotides agree with TRBD1. V dropped 5 bases and J dropped 4; count of bases not matched to a gene: 11. CDR3 length equals 15 residues. Germline loops: CDR1 MNHNS, CDR2 SASEGT. CDR3 DNA: TGTGCCAGCAGTCATCAGGAAGGGGGCTCATACGAGCAGTACTTC. Translating it yields CASSHQEGGSYEQYF.

The V gene is TRBV27, the J gene TRBJ2-7; D is ambiguous. Germline assignment: CDR1 MNHEY and CDR2 SMNVEV (reference sequence). Trimming removed 4 bases from V and 6 bases from J, with 16 bases in between. This CDR3 spans 14 amino acids. The CDR3 here is CASSSPGSPREQYF. The CDR3 DNA reads TGTGCCAGCAGTTCGCCCGGATCTCCCCGCGAGCAGTACTTC.

J is TRBJ2-2 and V is TRBV6-5; D gene unclear. This CDR3 spans 16 amino acids. From germline, CDR1 is MNHEY and CDR2 SVGAGI. V shed 4 bases and J shed 4 bases, with 16 bases lying between them. The CDR3 sequence is CASSSPGLTRTGELFF. The CDR3 DNA reads as TGTGCCAGCAGTTCACCGGGCCTTACCCGCACCGGGGAGCTGTTTTTT.

This chain uses TRBV28 with TRBJ1-1; D is unclear. Germline V gene sequence: CDR1 MDHEN, CDR2 SYDVKM. The CDR3 runs 17 residues. The ends were cut back, 5 bases at V and 4 bases at J, with 23 bases in the middle. The CDR3 DNA is TGTGCCAGCAGTGACCCTAATCCCCAAGCGGGGTGCACTGAAGCTTTCTTT. Translating it yields CASSDPNPQAGCTEAFF. The complete variable domain, with remaining parts taken from reference TRBV28 and TRBJ1-1, reads DVKVTQSSRYLVKRTGEKVFLECVQDMDHENMFWYRQDPGLGLRLIYFSYDVKMKEKGDIPEGYSVSREKKERFSLILESASTNQTSMYLCASSDPNPQAGCTEAFFGQGTRLTVV.

V is TRBV5-6 and J is TRBJ1-2; D is unresolved. Looked up from germline, CDR1 is SGHDT and CDR2 is YYEEEE. V was cut by 7 bases and J by 10 bases, with 23 bases left in between. This CDR3 has 14 residues. CDR3 sequence reads: CASGRMGGRYDYTF. CDR3 DNA: TGTGCCAGCGGCCGTATGGGAGGGCGATACGACTACACCTTC. Full variable domain (rest looked up from reference TRBV5-6 and TRBJ1-2): DAGVTQSPTHLIKTRGQQVTLRCSPKSGHDTVSWYQQALGQGPQFIFQYYEEEERQRGNFPDRFSGHQFPNYSSELNVNALLLGDSALYLCASGRMGGRYDYTFGSGTRLTVV.

The rearrangement uses TRBV28 and TRBJ2-3; perhaps TRBD2 as D (6 bases). Trimming pared 6 bases from V and 2 bases from J, leaving 21 bases between. In germline, CDR1 is MDHEN, CDR2 SYDVKM. CDR3 length: 17 residues. CDR3 protein: CASSSSFRRDPTDTQYF. The CDR3 nucleotides are TGTGCCAGCAGCTCTTCCTTTCGGAGGGACCCCACAGATACGCAGTATTTT.

This chain uses TRBV28 with TRBJ2-7, with TRBD2 matching over 7 bases. The V segment lost 6 bases and the J segment 7 bases; nucleotides outside the gene matches: 15. The CDR3 is 15 residues long. Germline lookup yields CDR1 MDHEN and CDR2 SYDVKM. CDR3: CASSPVGGGIREQYF. Written as DNA, the CDR3 is TGTGCCAGCAGCCCGGTGGGGGGGGGAATTAGGGAGCAGTACTTC. Variable domain in full (rest from reference TRBV28 and TRBJ2-7): DVKVTQSSRYLVKRTGEKVFLECVQDMDHENMFWYRQDPGLGLRLIYFSYDVKMKEKGDIPEGYSVSREKKERFSLILESASTNQTSMYLCASSPVGGGIREQYFGPGTRLTVT.

The gene calls are TRBV13 and TRBJ2-7, with D possibly TRBD2 on 6 matching bases. In germline, CDR1 is PRHDT, CDR2 FYEKMQ (reference sequence). The length of the CDR3 is 15 residues. V was clipped by 4 bases and J by 6 bases, with 19 bases between them. The CDR3 DNA follows: TGTGCCAGCAGCTCCCAGGACTACACACCCTTCGAGCAGTACTTC. Protein product: CASSSQDYTPFEQYF.

The chain carries TRBV18 and TRBJ2-5; 7 nucleotides align to TRBD2. CDR3 size: 14 residues. Germline CDR1 reads KGHSH; CDR2 reads LQKENI. J gave up 0 bases and V 5 bases, and 3 bases lay outside the gene matches. CDR3 residues: CASSTAGDQETQYF. CDR3 nucleotide sequence: TGTGCCAGCTCAACGGCGGGGGACCAAGAGACCCAGTACTTC.

This chain joins TRBV7-2 and TRBJ2-5; perhaps TRBD2 as D (5 bases). Germline CDR1 and CDR2: SGHTA and FQGNSA. Trimming stripped 3 bases from V and 3 bases from J, with 17 bases between. CDR3 length equals 16 residues. DNA of the CDR3: TGTGCCAGCAGCTTGGACCAGCGGAGATCAAAAGAGACCCAGTACTTC. Its protein is CASSLDQRRSKETQYF.

The chain joins TRBV6-4 to TRBJ1-1; D may be TRBD1 (5 bases). Germline V gene sequence: CDR1 MRHNA, CDR2 SNTAGT. V was trimmed by 6 bases and J by 0 bases, leaving 11 bases between them. The length of the CDR3 is 14 residues. The CDR3 DNA reads as TGTGCCAGCAGCCGGGGACTGCTGAACACTGAAGCTTTCTTT. Its translation: CASSRGLLNTEAFF.

This clone was recorded only once. V gene TRBV6-1 combines with J gene TRBJ2-7; D remains ambiguous. The CDR3 has 10 amino acids. The germline V gene has CDR1 MNHNS and CDR2 SASEGT. The V and J ends lost 7 bases and 4 bases respectively, with 5 bases between them. CDR3 DNA: TGTGCCAGCAACCGGTACGAGCAGTACTTC. It specifies CASNRYEQYF.

V and J are TRBV5-6 and TRBJ2-7; D ambiguous. Germline loops: CDR1 SGHDT, CDR2 YYEEEE. The CDR3 has 14 amino acids. Trimming removed 2 bases at V and 4 bases at J, with 13 bases between. CDR3 residues: CASSFLTSGYEQYF. The CDR3 DNA reads as TGTGCCAGCAGCTTCTTGACCTCTGGGTACGAGCAGTACTTC.

This chain connects TRBV25-1 to TRBJ1-1, with TRBD1 as a possible D gene (5 bases). The CDR3 length is 12 residues. The germline V gene encodes CDR1 MGHDK and CDR2 SYGVNS. Trimming removed 7 bases from V and 8 bases from J, with 14 bases in between. CDR3 nucleotides: TGTGCCAGCACGAGGGGACGTGGCGAAGCTTTCTTT. Residues: CASTRGRGEAFF.

The CDR3 DNA is TGTGCCAGCTCACCACCTCCTAGCGGGATAAATGAGCAGTTCTTC. It translates to CASSPPPSGINEQFF. The rearrangement uses TRBV18 and TRBJ2-1; 9 bases are shared with TRBD2. Trimming took 0 bases from V and 7 from J; bases not matched to a gene: 4. From germline, CDR1 is KGHSH and CDR2 LQKENI. CDR3 size: 15 residues.

This clone is a singleton in its sample. The chain links TRBV27 to TRBJ2-3; a weak D match, TRBD1 (5 bases). The CDR3 loop spans 14 amino acids. Deletions cut 4 bases from V and 4 bases from J, with 12 bases between. Per germline, CDR1 MNHEY and CDR2 SMNVEV (reference sequence). CDR3 protein: CASSSGLGPDTQYF. The DNA for the CDR3 is TGTGCCAGCAGTTCCGGTCTGGGGCCAGATACGCAGTATTTT.